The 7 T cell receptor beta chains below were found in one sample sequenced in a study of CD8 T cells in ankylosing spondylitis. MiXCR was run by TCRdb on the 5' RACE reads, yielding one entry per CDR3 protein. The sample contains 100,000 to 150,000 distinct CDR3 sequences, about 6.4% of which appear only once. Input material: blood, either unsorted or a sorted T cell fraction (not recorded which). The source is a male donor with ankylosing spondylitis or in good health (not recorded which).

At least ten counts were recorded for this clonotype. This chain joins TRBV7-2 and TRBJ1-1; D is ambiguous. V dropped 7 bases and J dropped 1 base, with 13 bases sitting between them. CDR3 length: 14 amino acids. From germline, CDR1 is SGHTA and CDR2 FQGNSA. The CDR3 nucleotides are TGTGCCAGCACCTCGTTGGGCGAGAACACTGAAGCTTTCTTT. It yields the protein CASTSLGENTEAFF. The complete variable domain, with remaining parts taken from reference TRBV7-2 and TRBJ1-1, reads GAGVSQSPSNKVTEKGKDVELRCDPISGHTALYWYRQSLGQGLEFLIYFQGNSAPDKSGLPSDRFSAERTGGSVSTLTIQRTQQEDSAVYLCASTSLGENTEAFFGQGTRLTVV.

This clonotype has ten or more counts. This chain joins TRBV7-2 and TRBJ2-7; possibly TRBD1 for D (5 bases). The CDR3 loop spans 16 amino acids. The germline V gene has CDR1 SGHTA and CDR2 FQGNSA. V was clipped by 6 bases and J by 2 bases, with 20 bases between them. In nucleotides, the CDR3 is TGTGCCAGCAGGCATAGTCCTGGGGCGGTCACCTACGAGCAGTACTTC. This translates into CASRHSPGAVTYEQYF.

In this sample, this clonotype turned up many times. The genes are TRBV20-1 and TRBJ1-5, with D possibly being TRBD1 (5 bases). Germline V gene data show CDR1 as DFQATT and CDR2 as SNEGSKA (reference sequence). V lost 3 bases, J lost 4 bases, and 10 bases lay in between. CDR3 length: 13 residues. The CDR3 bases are TGCAGTGCTAGGGCAGGGACTAATCAGCCCCAGCATTTT. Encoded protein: CSARAGTNQPQHF.

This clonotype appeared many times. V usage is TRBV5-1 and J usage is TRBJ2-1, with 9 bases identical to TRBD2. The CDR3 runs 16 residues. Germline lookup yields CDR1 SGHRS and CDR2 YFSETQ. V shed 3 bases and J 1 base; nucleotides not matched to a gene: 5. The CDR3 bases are TGCGCCAGCAGCTCGCGGGGGGGCTCTTCCTACAATGAGCAGTTCTTC. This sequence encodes CASSSRGGSSYNEQFF.

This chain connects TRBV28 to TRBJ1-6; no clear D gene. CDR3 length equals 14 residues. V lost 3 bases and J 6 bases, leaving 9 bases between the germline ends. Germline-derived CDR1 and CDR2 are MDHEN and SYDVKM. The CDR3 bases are TGTGCCAGCAGTTTTGGGAGCCTTAATTCACCCCTCCACTTT. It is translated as CASSFGSLNSPLHF.

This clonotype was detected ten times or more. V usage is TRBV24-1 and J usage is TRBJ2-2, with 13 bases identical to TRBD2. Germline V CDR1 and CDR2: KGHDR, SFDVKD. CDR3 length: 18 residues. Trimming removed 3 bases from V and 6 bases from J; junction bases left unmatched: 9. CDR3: CATSDTARTSGRSGELFF. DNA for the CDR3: TGTGCCACCAGTGATACGGCGCGGACTAGCGGGAGATCCGGGGAGCTGTTTTTT.

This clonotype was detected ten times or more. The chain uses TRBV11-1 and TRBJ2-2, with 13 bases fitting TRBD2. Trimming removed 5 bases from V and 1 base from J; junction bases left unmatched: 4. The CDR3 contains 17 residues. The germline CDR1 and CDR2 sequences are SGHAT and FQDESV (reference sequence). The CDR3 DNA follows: TGTGCCAGCAGCAGGACTAGCGGGGGCCAGAACACCGGGGAGCTGTTTTTT. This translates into CASSRTSGGQNTGELFF.